This section outlines one T cell receptor beta chain sequence together with its context. Antigen specificity is unknown. The data originate from a study of cytomegalovirus exposure and HLA in healthy donors. The CDR3 runs to 15 residues. The V gene's germline CDR1 is SGHDT and CDR2 YYEEEE. The J segment lost 6 bases and the V segment lost 2 bases, leaving 7 bases of the junction unmatched. Use of 60 Vbeta and 13 Jbeta primers characterized the PCR. Produced via immunoSEQ multiplex PCR; TCRdb's table is partial and in-frame only. Counted here are around 210,000 clones, approximately 80% occurring once; the ten biggest clones make up 2.9%. Despite likely unrecorded immune exposures, the donors were nominally healthy at the time of sampling. Broader study findings: Per published accounts, TCR beta sequences correctly predicted the HLA-A and HLA-B alleles of most subjects. A later analysis reportedly identified an Asian-associated ancestry cluster as carrying fewer N-insertions than the roughly 700-donor mean.

The sequenced sample consisted of PBMCs. The chain joins TRBV5-6 to TRBJ2-2; 7 bases agree with TRBD1. This TCR derives from a woman under 40 in good health and CMV-seronegative. The CDR3 nucleotides are TGTGCCAGCAGCTTAGTTGAGGGGGCGGCCGGGGAGCTGTTTTTT. Its translation: CASSLVEGAAGELFF. Looking up the rest from reference TRBV5-6 and TRBJ2-2 gives the full variable domain: DAGVTQSPTHLIKTRGQQVTLRCSPKSGHDTVSWYQQALGQGPQFIFQYYEEEERQRGNFPDRFSGHQFPNYSSELNVNALLLGDSALYLCASSLVEGAAGELFFGEGSRLTVL.